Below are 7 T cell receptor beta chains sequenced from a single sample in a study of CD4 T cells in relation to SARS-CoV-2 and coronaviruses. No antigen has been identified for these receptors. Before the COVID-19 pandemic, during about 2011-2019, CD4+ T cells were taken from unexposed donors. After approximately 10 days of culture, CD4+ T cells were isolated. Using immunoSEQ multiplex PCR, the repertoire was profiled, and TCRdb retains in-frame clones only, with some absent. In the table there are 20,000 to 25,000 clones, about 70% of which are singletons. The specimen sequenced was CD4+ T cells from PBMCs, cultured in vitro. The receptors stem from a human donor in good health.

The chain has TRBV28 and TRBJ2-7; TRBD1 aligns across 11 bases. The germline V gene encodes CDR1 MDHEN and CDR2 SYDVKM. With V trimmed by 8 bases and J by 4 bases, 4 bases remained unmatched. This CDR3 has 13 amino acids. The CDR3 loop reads CASLGTGGYEQYF. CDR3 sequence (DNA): TGTGCCAGCCTTGGGACAGGGGGTTACGAGCAGTACTTC.

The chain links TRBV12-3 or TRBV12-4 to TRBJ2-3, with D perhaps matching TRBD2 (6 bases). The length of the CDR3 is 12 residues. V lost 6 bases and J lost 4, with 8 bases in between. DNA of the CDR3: TGTGCCAGCAGGGAGGGGCCAGATACGCAGTATTTT. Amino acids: CASREGPDTQYF.

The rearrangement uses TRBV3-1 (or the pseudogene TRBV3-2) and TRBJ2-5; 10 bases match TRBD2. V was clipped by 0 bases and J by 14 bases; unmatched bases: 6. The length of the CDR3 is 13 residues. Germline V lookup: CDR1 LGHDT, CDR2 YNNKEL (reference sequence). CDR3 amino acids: CASSQDGPSGSYF. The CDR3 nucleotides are TGTGCCAGCAGCCAAGATGGGCCTAGCGGGAGTTACTTC.

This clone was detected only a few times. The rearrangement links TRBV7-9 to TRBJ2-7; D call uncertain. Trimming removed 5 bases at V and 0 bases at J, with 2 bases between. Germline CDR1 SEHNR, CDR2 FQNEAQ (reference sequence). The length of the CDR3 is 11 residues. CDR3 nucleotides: TGTGCCAGCAGCCGCTCCTACGAGCAGTACTTC. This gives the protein CASSRSYEQYF.

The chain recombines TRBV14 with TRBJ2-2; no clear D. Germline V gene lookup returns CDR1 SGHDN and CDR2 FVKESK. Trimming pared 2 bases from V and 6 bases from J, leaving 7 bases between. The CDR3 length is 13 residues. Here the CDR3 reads CASSQLGPGELFF. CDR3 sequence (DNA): TGTGCCAGCAGCCAATTAGGGCCCGGGGAGCTGTTTTTT. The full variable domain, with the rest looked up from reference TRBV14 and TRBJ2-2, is EAGVTQFPSHSVIEKGQTVTLRCDPISGHDNLYWYRRVMGKEIKFLLHFVKESKQDESGMPNNRFLAERTGGTYSTLKVQPAELEDSGVYFCASSQLGPGELFFGEGSRLTVL.

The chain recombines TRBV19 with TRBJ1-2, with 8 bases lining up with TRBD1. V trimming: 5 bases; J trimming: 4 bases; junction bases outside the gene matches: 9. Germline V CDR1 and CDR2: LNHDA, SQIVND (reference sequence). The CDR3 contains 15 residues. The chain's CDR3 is CASSSARGRAYGYTF. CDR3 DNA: TGTGCCAGTAGTTCCGCCAGGGGGCGCGCCTATGGCTACACCTTC.

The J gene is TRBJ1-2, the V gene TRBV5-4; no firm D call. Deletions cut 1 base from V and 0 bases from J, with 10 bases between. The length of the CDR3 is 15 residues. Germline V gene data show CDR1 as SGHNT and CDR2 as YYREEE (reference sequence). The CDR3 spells CASSLPSFSNYGYTF. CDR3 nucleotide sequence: TGTGCCAGCAGCTTGCCATCCTTTTCTAACTATGGCTACACCTTC.